These 6 T cell receptor beta chains were sequenced from one sample in a study of T cell responses to AZD1222 COVID-19 vaccine. Clones were sequenced by immunoSEQ multiplex PCR, and TCRdb holds only the in-frame ones, with some missing. The sample yields some 180,000 clones, roughly 92% seen once. This specimen was peripheral blood, taken on day 0 of AZD1222 vaccination. These receptors came from an adult in good health.

On this clone itself: At the DNA level, this CDR3 is encoded by other sequences in the same sample as well. For the CDR3, the DNA is TGCGCCAGCAGCCCCGGGACAGCCTCTGGAAACACCATATATTTT. Protein sequence: CASSPGTASGNTIYF. The rearrangement joins TRBV5-1 to TRBJ1-3; 7 positions match TRBD1. This CDR3 is 15 amino acids long. From germline, CDR1 is SGHRS and CDR2 YFSETQ. V lost 4 bases, J lost 0 bases, and 4 bases stayed unmatched.

Written as DNA, the CDR3 is TGTGCCAGCAGCTTAGGGGGCCATCAGCCCCAGCATTTT. It is translated as CASSLGGHQPQHF. The genes are TRBV11-2 and TRBJ1-5, with D perhaps TRBD1 (5 bases). The CDR3 has 13 amino acids. V lost 1 base to trimming and J lost 5 bases, with 6 bases between them. Per the germline V gene, CDR1 is SGHAT and CDR2 is FQNNGV.

The chain links TRBV25-1 to TRBJ1-1; D remains ambiguous. V lost 11 bases and J lost 2, with 21 bases in between. CDR3 length: 15 amino acids. Germline CDR1 reads MGHDK; CDR2 reads SYGVNS. The CDR3 sequence: CAPPDGTDKNTEAFF. The CDR3 DNA sequence: TGTGCCCCCCCCGATGGAACCGATAAAAACACTGAAGCTTTCTTT.

The gene calls are TRBV5-1 and TRBJ1-2; 7 nucleotides align to TRBD1. The CDR3 has 15 amino acids. V gave up 4 bases and J gave up 4 bases; unmatched junction bases: 10. The germline V gene has CDR1 SGHRS and CDR2 YFSETQ. The CDR3: CASSPGGAGGYGYTF. In nucleotides, the CDR3 is TGCGCCAGCAGCCCAGGTGGAGCAGGGGGCTATGGCTACACCTTC.

This chain links TRBV28 with TRBJ2-1; 7 nucleotides line up with TRBD2. J lost 8 bases, V lost 3 bases, and 7 bases had no gene match. The CDR3 is 14 amino acids. Germline values: CDR1 MDHEN, CDR2 SYDVKM. The CDR3 sequence: CASSLGGGQHEQFF. The CDR3 bases are TGTGCCAGCAGTTTGGGCGGGGGTCAGCATGAGCAGTTCTTC.

This clone appeared once. The V and J genes are TRBV7-9 and TRBJ2-1, with D unclear. Germline V lookup: CDR1 SEHNR, CDR2 FQNEAQ (reference sequence). CDR3 length equals 13 residues. Trimming took 6 bases from V and 12 from J, leaving 18 bases between them. The CDR3 bases are TGTGCCAGCAGTGACCCATTAAGCTCGGGGCAGTTCTTC. This gives the protein CASSDPLSSGQFF.